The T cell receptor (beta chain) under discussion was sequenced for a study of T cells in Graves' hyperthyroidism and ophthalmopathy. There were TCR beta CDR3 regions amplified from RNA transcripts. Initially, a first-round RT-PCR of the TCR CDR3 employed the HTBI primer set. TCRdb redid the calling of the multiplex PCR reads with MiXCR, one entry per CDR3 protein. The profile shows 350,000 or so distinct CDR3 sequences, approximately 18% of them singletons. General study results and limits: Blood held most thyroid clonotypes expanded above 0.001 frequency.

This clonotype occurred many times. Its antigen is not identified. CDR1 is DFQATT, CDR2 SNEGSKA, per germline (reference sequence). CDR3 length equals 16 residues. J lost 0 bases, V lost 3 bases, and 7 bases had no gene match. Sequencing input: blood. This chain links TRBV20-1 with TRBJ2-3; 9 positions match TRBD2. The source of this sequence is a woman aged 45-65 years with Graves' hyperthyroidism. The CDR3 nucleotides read TGCAGTGCTAGTATGGCTAGCGGGGCTAGCACAGATACGCAGTATTTT. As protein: CSASMASGASTDTQYF.